Many counts were recorded for the clone carrying this TCR beta chain. Its antigen is as yet unknown. The CDR3 spans 13 residues. Germline V lookup: CDR1 SGHDT, CDR2 YYEEEE. The ends were cut back, 9 bases at V and 6 bases at J, with 19 bases in the middle. Methods used by the authors: To classify distant metastasis in papillary thyroid cancer, a model was built from CDR3 differences across clinicopathological groups. Through MiXCR, TCRdb re-clonotyped the PCR reads. TCRdb's processing, not the authors', yielded these V and J calls. The sample contains about 25,000 clones, approximately 19% of which appear only once. This specimen comes from a study of metastatic and nonmetastatic thyroid tumors. The overall study: Malignant thyroid and benign thyroid patients provided blood and tumor or nodule tissue whose repertoires were compared.

Thyroid surgery had not been preceded by any treatment in any patient. Study-wide results and limits: Benign nodules were reported to have significantly lower TCR beta diversity than malignant thyroid tumors, in blood and tumor.

Sequencing input: blood. The sequence was obtained from a male donor with papillary thyroid cancer or a benign thyroid nodule (not recorded which). Some clones in this sample may be carry-over from other donors' samples. V is TRBV5-6 and J is TRBJ2-7; D remains ambiguous. The CDR3 protein is CATRWGRSREQYF. The CDR3 DNA reads TGTGCCACCCGGTGGGGTAGGAGTCGCGAGCAGTACTTC.